The TCR beta chain described here comes from a study of blood T cell repertoires in COVID-19. Clones were sequenced by immunoSEQ multiplex PCR, and TCRdb holds only the in-frame ones, with some missing. Here the sample spans about 59,000 clones, 91% being singletons. The CDR3 length is 13 residues. Per germline, CDR1 MGHDK and CDR2 SYGVNS. Deletions cut 6 bases from V and 7 bases from J, with 14 bases between. The sequencing sample was made of peripheral blood. V and J are TRBV25-1 and TRBJ2-3; D remains unclear. This sequence originates from a human donor in a cohort sampled during active COVID-19. The CDR3 nucleotides are TGTGCCAGCAGGGGCCGTTTCATGAATACGCAGTATTTT. Protein sequence: CASRGRFMNTQYF.